Listed here are 20 T cell receptor beta chains from one sample, sequenced in a study of shared clonotypes between healthy human individuals. Generated by immunoSEQ multiplex PCR, the TCRdb table keeps only in-frame clones and is missing some. This table has 800,000 to 1,200,000 clones, 75% to 85% appearing once. Sequencing used memory CD4+ T cells from PBMCs. The subset here: CD45RA-negative fraction. The receptor source for this set is a man aged 18 to 30 in good health. Some clones in this sample may be carry-over from other donors' samples.

The V and J genes are TRBV7-9 and TRBJ2-2; a possible D gene is TRBD1 (6 bases). Trimming took off 2 bases at V and 4 bases at J, with 11 bases between the two ends. This CDR3 comprises 15 residues. Germline V gene lookup returns CDR1 SEHNR and CDR2 FQNEAQ (reference sequence). The CDR3 DNA is TGTGCCAGCAGCTTAATGGCAGGGGTCACCGGGGAGCTGTTTTTT. Protein: CASSLMAGVTGELFF.

This clone turned up a few times. The V and J genes are TRBV5-1 and TRBJ2-5, with 7 bases lining up with TRBD2. The CDR3 length is 17 residues. Germline assignment: CDR1 SGHRS and CDR2 YFSETQ. J gave up 7 bases and V 2 bases, and 17 bases lay outside the gene matches. CDR3 region: CASSLPPTGGPARTQYF. The CDR3 DNA is TGCGCCAGCAGCTTACCCCCTACGGGAGGCCCCGCCAGGACCCAGTACTTC.

This clone was counted a few times. This chain uses TRBV6-1 with TRBJ2-1; D gene unclear. The germline V gene has CDR1 MNHNS and CDR2 SASEGT. CDR3 length: 12 residues. The ends were cut back, 3 bases at V and 11 bases at J, with 11 bases in the middle. The DNA for the CDR3 is TGTGCCAGCAGTGAGGAGCCGCCAAAGCAGTTCTTC. Encoded protein: CASSEEPPKQFF.

The chain carries TRBV29-1 and TRBJ2-7, with 7 bases lining up with TRBD2. Per germline, CDR1 SQVTM and CDR2 ANQGSEA. CDR3 size: 13 residues. V lost 5 bases, J lost 3 bases, and 7 bases stayed unmatched. In DNA form, the CDR3 reads TGCAGCGTTTCCGGGAGGTCCTACTACGAGCAGTACTTC. It codes for CSVSGRSYYEQYF.

The CDR3 sequence: CASSPSGRAWSYEQYF. Here the CDR3 DNA reads TGTGCCAGCAGCCCTAGCGGGAGGGCCTGGTCCTACGAGCAGTACTTC. The chain employs TRBV27 and TRBJ2-7; 12 bases match TRBD2. CDR3 size: 16 residues. The germline V gene encodes CDR1 MNHEY and CDR2 SMNVEV (reference sequence). V was clipped by 6 bases and J by 1 base; unmatched bases: 7.

The rearrangement uses TRBV10-1 and TRBJ2-1; 11 positions agree with TRBD2. Germline-derived CDR1 and CDR2 are WNHNN and SYGVQD (reference sequence). V dropped 3 bases and J dropped 8; count of bases not matched to a gene: 9. The CDR3 totals 16 residues. Written as DNA, the CDR3 is TGCGCCAGCAGTGACAGAAGACTAGCGGGAATCTATGAGCAGTTCTTC. Translating gives CASSDRRLAGIYEQFF.

V and J are TRBV4-1 and TRBJ2-7, with D perhaps TRBD1 (6 bases). CDR3 size: 13 residues. Germline V gives CDR1 MGHRA, CDR2 YSYEKL. Trimming took 2 bases from V and 5 from J, leaving 10 bases between them. The chain's CDR3 is CASSQSQGDEQYF. CDR3 sequence (DNA): TGCGCCAGCAGCCAATCACAGGGAGACGAGCAGTACTTC.

The chain is built from TRBV5-1 and TRBJ2-2, with D perhaps TRBD2 (5 bases). The germline V gene encodes CDR1 SGHRS and CDR2 YFSETQ. This CDR3 is built from 15 residues. The V end lost 4 bases, the J end lost 10 bases, and 20 bases lay between the germline ends. The DNA for the CDR3 is TGCGCCAGCAGCAGGGAGAACTCCGGGATATCGGAGCTGTTTTTT. Protein sequence: CASSRENSGISELFF.

As concerns this clone: The sample has other DNA sequences that encode this CDR3 too. J is TRBJ1-1 and V is TRBV19, with D hard to call. Between the trimmed V and J ends, which lost 5 bases and 2 bases, there was a span of 9 bases. The CDR3 contains 13 residues. Germline V gene lookup returns CDR1 LNHDA and CDR2 SQIVND (reference sequence). The CDR3 coding sequence is TGTGCCAGTAGTCCCCTGGGCAACACTGAAGCTTTCTTT. As protein: CASSPLGNTEAFF.

This sequence joins TRBV29-1 and TRBJ2-7, with a weak D call TRBD2 (5 bases). This CDR3 has 14 amino acids. In germline, CDR1 is SQVTM, CDR2 ANQGSEA. Trimming stripped 4 bases from V and 7 bases from J, with 20 bases between. The CDR3 sequence: CSVVSGLAPDEQYF. DNA of the CDR3: TGCAGCGTTGTCAGCGGACTCGCGCCTGATGAGCAGTACTTC.

In the case of this clone: This may be a read error: a much more frequent sequence differs by one nucleotide. This chain's CDR3 is CATSVREGTGTQYF. For the CDR3, the DNA is TGTGCCACCAGCGTGCGGGAGGGCACAGGTACGCAGTATTTT. The V gene is TRBV15, the J gene TRBJ2-3; 9 positions match TRBD2. The length of the CDR3 is 14 residues. From germline, CDR1 is LNHNV and CDR2 YYDKDF (reference sequence).

The J gene is TRBJ2-5, the V gene TRBV28; D perhaps matches TRBD1 (5 bases). CDR1 and CDR2 from the germline V gene are MDHEN and SYDVKM. The CDR3 sequence is 16 residues long. Between the trimmed V and J ends, which lost 6 bases and 2 bases, there was a span of 19 bases. For the CDR3, the DNA is TGTGCCAGCAGCCTTTTTAGGATTCAGGGTCAAGAGACCCAGTACTTC. It codes for CASSLFRIQGQETQYF.

This chain connects TRBV7-9 to TRBJ1-1; TRBD1 is a possible D gene (6 bases). CDR1 is SEHNR, CDR2 FQNEAQ, per germline (reference sequence). This CDR3 spans 18 amino acids. The V end lost 6 bases, the J end lost 1 base, and 24 bases lay between the germline ends. In DNA, the CDR3 is TGTGCCAGCAGATCGAATAGGGGGGCGGCGTCGGGGAACACTGAAGCTTTCTTT. This gives the protein CASRSNRGAASGNTEAFF.

This clone was recorded once. This chain joins TRBV19 and TRBJ2-7; D is perhaps TRBD2 (6 bases). This CDR3 region has 14 residues. V was trimmed by 3 bases and J by 7 bases, leaving 16 bases between them. The germline gives CDR1 LNHDA, CDR2 SQIVND (reference sequence). The CDR3 DNA reads TGTGCCAGTAGTATGGATCAGGGACTGAGGGAGCAGTACTTC. This sequence encodes CASSMDQGLREQYF. Full variable domain (missing parts from reference TRBV19 and TRBJ2-7): DGGITQSPKYLFRKEGQNVTLSCEQNLNHDAMYWYRQDPGQGLRLIYYSQIVNDFQKGDIAEGYSVSREKKESFPLTVTSAQKNPTAFYLCASSMDQGLREQYFGPGTRLTVT.

This clone turned up a few times. The rearrangement joins TRBV28 to TRBJ1-5; D possibly corresponds to TRBD1 (6 bases). The CDR3 contains 14 residues. Germline CDR1 reads MDHEN; CDR2 reads SYDVKM. V lost 8 bases and J lost 9, with 20 bases in between. The CDR3 reads CASVSAGRGRPQHF. The CDR3 DNA reads TGTGCCAGCGTATCAGCAGGCCGGGGGCGGCCCCAGCATTTT.

The chain couples TRBV7-9 to TRBJ2-7, with D unresolved. Per the germline V gene, CDR1 is SEHNR and CDR2 is FQNEAQ (reference sequence). V was trimmed by 5 bases and J by 3 bases, leaving 20 bases between them. The CDR3 loop spans 16 amino acids. Here the CDR3 DNA reads TGTGCCAGCAGCCATAATCAAGGCCCCTTGGGCTACGAGCAGTACTTC. Its protein is CASSHNQGPLGYEQYF.

The rearrangement links TRBV28 to TRBJ2-1, with TRBD2 matching over 15 bases. The V and J ends lost 4 bases and 4 bases, in that order; junction bases with no gene match: 11. Germline V gene data show CDR1 as MDHEN and CDR2 as SYDVKM. The length of the CDR3 is 19 residues. CDR3 nucleotide sequence: TGTGCCAGCAGTTCGGGGGGACTAGCGGGAGGTGGGACTTACAATGAGCAGTTCTTC. Translation: CASSSGGLAGGGTYNEQFF.

V gene TRBV28 combines with J gene TRBJ2-3; weak D call: TRBD2 (7 bases). There are 17 residues in the CDR3. The V gene's germline CDR1 is MDHEN and CDR2 SYDVKM. Trimming pared 3 bases from V and 3 bases from J, leaving 19 bases between. CDR3: CASSFPGRGGATDTQYF. The CDR3 coding sequence is TGTGCCAGCAGTTTCCCCGGCCGAGGGGGGGCTACAGATACGCAGTATTTT.

This chain joins TRBV11-1 and TRBJ2-5; TRBD1 might be the D (6 bases). V shed 3 bases and J shed 4 bases, with 15 bases lying between them. The CDR3 has 15 amino acids. Germline CDR1 reads SGHAT; CDR2 reads FQDESV (reference sequence). The CDR3 loop reads CASSFPRGGAETQYF. The CDR3 coding sequence is TGTGCCAGCAGCTTCCCCCGAGGGGGAGCAGAGACCCAGTACTTC.

The chain couples TRBV4-1 to TRBJ2-3; 11 bases are shared with TRBD1. The trim removed 1 base at V and 1 base at J, leaving 1 base unmatched. The length of the CDR3 is 16 residues. CDR1 is MGHRA and CDR2 is YSYEKL in the germline V gene. The CDR3 sequence is CASSQGTGGGTDTQYF. CDR3 sequence (DNA): TGCGCCAGCAGCCAAGGGACAGGGGGCGGCACAGATACGCAGTATTTT.